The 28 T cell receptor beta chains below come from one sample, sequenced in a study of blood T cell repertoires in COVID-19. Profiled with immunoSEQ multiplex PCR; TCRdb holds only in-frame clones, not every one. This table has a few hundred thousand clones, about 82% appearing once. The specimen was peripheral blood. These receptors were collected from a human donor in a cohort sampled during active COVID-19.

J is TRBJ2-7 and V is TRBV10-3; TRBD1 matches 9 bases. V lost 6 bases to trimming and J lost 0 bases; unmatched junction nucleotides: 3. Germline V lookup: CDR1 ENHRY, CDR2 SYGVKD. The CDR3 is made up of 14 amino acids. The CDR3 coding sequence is TGTGCCATCAGATGGACAGGGGCCTCCTACGAGCAGTACTTC. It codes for CAIRWTGASYEQYF.

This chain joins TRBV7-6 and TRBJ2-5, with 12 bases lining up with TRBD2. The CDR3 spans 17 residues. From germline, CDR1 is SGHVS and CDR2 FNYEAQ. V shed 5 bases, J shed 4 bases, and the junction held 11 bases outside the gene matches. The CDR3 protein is CASSPGYGLAGTETQYF. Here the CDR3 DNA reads TGTGCCAGCAGCCCAGGATACGGACTAGCGGGGACAGAGACCCAGTACTTC.

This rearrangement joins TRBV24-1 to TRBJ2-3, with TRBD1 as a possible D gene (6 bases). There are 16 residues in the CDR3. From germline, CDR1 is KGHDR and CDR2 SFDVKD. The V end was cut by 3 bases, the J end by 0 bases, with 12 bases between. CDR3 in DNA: TGTGCCACCAGTGATCAGACAGGACCCAGCACAGATACGCAGTATTTT. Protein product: CATSDQTGPSTDTQYF.

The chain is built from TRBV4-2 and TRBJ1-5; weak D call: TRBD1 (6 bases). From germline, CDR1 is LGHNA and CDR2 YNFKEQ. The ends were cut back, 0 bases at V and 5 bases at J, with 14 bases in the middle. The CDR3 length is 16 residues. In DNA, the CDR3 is TGTGCCAGCAGCCAAGATTTGGCAGGGGACGATCAGCCCCAGCATTTT. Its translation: CASSQDLAGDDQPQHF.

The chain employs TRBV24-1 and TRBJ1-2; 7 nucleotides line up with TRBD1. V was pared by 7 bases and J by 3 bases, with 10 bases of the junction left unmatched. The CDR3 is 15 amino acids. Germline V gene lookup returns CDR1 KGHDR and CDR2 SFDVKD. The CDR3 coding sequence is TGTGCCACCAGGGGGACAGTGGGGAAGGACTATGGCTACACCTTC. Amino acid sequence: CATRGTVGKDYGYTF.

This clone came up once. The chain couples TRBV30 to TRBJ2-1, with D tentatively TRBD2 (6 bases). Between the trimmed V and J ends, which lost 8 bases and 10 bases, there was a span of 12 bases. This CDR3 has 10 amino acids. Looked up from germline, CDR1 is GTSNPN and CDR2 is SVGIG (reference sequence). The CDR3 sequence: CARGTGEQFF. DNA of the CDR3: TGTGCCCGCGGGACGGGAGAGCAGTTCTTC. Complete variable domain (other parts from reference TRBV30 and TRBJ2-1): SQTIHQWPATLVQPVGSPLSLECTVEGTSNPNLYWYRQAAGRGLQLLFYSVGIGQISSEVPQNLSASRPQDRQFILSSKKLLLSDSGFYLCARGTGEQFFGPGTRLTVL.

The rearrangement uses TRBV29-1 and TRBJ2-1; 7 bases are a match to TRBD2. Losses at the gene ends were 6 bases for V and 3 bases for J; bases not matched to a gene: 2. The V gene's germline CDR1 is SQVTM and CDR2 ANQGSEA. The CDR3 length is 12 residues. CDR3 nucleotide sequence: TGCAGCGTGGGAGGGATCTACAATGAGCAGTTCTTC. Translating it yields CSVGGIYNEQFF.

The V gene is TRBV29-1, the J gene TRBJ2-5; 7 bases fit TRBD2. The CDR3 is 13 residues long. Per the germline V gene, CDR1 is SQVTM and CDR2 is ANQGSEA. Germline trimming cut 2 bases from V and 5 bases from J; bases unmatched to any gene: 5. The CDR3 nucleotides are TGCAGCGTTGAACCCGGGGGGAAGGAGACCCAGTACTTC. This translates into CSVEPGGKETQYF.

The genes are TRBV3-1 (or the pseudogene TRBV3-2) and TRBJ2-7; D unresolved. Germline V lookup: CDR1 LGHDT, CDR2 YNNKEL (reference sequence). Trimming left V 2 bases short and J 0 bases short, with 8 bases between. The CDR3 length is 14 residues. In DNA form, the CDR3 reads TGTGCCAGCAGCCAAATCCACAGCTCCTACGAGCAGTACTTC. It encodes CASSQIHSSYEQYF.

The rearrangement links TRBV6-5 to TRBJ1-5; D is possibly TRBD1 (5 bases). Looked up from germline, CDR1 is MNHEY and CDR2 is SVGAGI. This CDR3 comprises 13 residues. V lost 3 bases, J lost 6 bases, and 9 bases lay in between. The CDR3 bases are TGTGCCAGCAGTTATGAAAGGGGTCAGCCCCAGCATTTT. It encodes CASSYERGQPQHF.

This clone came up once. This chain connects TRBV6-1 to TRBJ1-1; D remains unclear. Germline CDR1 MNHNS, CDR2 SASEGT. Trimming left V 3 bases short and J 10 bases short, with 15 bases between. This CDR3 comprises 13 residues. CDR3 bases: TGTGCCAGCAGTGAGAGGCATAGTTTGGGAGCTTTCTTT. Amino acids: CASSERHSLGAFF.

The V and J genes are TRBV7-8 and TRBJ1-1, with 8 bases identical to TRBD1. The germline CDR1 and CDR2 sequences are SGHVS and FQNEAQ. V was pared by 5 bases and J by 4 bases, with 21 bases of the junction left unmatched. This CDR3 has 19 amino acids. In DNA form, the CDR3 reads TGTGCCAGCAGCCCCAAAGAGGGGGCCGCCGACAGGGGATCCACTGAAGCTTTCTTT. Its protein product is CASSPKEGAADRGSTEAFF.

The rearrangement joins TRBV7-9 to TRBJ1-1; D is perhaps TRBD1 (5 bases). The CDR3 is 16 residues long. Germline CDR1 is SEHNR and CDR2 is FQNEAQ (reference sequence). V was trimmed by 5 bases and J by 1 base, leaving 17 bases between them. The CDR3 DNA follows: TGTGCCAGCAGCCCCGATCGGGGGAAGGGGAACACTGAAGCTTTCTTT. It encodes CASSPDRGKGNTEAFF.

The CDR3 sequence: CASSVEGIGGAGTQYF. The CDR3, as DNA: TGTGCCAGCAGCGTAGAGGGTATCGGGGGGGCAGGTACGCAGTATTTT. The J gene is TRBJ2-3, the V gene TRBV9, with 8 bases fitting TRBD2. Germline CDR1 and CDR2: SGDLS and YYNGEE. The CDR3 runs 16 residues. V trimming: 0 bases; J trimming: 8 bases; junction bases outside the gene matches: 11.

DNA of the CDR3: TGTGCCAGTAAAGGGGACAGGCGGTGGGAGCCCCAGCATTTT. Encoded protein: CASKGDRRWEPQHF. The gene calls are TRBV19 and TRBJ1-5, with 8 bases matching TRBD1. The CDR3 has 14 residues. After removal of 7 bases from V and 8 bases from J, the junction contained 10 bases not matched to a gene. CDR1 LNHDA and CDR2 SQIVND come from the germline V gene (reference sequence).

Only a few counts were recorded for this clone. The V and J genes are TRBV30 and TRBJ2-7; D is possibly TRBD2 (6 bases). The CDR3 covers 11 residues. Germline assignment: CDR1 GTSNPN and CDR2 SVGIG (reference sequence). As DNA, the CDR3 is TGTGCTTCGGGACTGACCTACGAGCAGTACTTC. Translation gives CASGLTYEQYF.

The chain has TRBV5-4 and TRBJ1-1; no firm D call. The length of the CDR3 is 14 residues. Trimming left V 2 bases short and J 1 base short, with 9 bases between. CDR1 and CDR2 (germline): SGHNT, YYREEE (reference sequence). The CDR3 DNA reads TGTGCCAGCAGCTTCTTCGGTTCGAACACTGAAGCTTTCTTT. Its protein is CASSFFGSNTEAFF.

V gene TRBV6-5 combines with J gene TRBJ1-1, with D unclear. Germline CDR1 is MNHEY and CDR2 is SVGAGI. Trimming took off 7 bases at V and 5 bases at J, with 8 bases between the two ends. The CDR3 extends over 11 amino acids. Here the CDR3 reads CASTRRTEAFF. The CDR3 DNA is TGTGCCAGCACCCGGAGGACTGAAGCTTTCTTT.

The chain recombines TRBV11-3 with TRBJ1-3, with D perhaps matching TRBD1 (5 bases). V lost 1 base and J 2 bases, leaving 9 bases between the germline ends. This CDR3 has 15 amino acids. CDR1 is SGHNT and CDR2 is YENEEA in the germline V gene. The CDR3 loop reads CASSLVRAPGNTIYF. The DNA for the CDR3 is TGTGCCAGCAGCTTAGTCAGGGCACCTGGAAACACCATATATTTT.

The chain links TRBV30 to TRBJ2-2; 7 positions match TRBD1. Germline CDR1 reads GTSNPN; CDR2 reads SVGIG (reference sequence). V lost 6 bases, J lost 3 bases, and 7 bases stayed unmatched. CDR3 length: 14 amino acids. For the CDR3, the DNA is TGTGCCTGCCCCGACAGGGTCGACACCGGGGAGCTGTTTTTT. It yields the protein CACPDRVDTGELFF.

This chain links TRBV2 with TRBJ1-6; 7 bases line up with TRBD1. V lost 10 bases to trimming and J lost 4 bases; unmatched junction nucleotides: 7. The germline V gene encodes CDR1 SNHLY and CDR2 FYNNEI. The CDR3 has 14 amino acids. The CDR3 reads CATVGDSYNSPLHF. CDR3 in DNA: TGTGCCACCGTGGGGGACAGTTATAATTCACCCCTCCACTTT.

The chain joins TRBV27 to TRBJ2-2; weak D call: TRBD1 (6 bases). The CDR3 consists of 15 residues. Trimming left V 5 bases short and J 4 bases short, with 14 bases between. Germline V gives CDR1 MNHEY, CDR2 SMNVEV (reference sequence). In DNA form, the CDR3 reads TGTGCCAGCAGTCACGGACAGAAATTCACCGGGGAGCTGTTTTTT. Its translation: CASSHGQKFTGELFF.

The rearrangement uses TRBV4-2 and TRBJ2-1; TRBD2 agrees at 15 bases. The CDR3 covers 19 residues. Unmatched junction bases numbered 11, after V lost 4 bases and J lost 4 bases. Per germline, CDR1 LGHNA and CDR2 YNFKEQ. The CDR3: CASSRAPGLAGGSYNEQFF. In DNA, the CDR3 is TGTGCCAGCAGCCGAGCTCCGGGACTAGCGGGGGGTTCGTACAATGAGCAGTTCTTC.

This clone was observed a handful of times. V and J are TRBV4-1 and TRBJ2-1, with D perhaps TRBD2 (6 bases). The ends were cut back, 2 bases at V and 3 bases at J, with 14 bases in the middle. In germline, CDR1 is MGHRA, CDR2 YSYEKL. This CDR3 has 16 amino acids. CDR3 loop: CASSQTSGGNYNEQFF. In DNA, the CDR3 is TGCGCCAGCAGCCAAACTTCCGGGGGAAACTACAATGAGCAGTTCTTC.

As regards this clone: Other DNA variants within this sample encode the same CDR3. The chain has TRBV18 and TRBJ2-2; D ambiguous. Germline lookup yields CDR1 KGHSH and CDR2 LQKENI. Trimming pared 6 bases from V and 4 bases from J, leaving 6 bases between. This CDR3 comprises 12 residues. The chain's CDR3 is CASSSSTGELFF. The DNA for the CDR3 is TGTGCCAGCTCCTCCAGCACCGGGGAGCTGTTTTTT.

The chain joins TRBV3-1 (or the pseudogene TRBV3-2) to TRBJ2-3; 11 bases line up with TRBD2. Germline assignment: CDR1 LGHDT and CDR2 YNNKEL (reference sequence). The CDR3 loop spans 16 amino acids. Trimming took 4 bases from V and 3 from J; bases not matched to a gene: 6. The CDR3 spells CASSLLAGGGTDTQYF. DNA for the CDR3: TGTGCCAGCAGCCTGCTAGCGGGGGGAGGGACAGATACGCAGTATTTT.

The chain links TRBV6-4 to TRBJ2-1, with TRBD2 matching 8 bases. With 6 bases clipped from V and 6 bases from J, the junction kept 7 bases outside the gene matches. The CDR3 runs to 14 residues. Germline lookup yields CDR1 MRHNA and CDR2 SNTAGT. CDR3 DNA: TGTGCCAGCAGCCCGCCGGGGGGGGTCAATGAGCAGTTCTTC. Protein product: CASSPPGGVNEQFF.

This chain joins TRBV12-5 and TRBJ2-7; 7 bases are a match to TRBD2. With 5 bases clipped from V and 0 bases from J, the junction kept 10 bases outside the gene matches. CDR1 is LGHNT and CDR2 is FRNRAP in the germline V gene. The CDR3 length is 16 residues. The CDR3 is CASGPPSGASSYEQYF. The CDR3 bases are TGTGCTAGTGGTCCCCCCAGCGGGGCGAGCTCCTACGAGCAGTACTTC.